The text below deals with one T cell receptor (beta chain). Its antigen target is currently unknown. Relative to the germline gene, one junction end is altered; a read error may explain this. CDR3 length: 16 amino acids, cysteine to phenylalanine. The DNA shown is the 48-base CDR3, in frame from base 1. The germline V gene provides CDR1 MNHEY and CDR2 SVGAGI. Library preparation was by the immunoSEQ multiplex PCR assay. TCRdb carries this immuneACCESS record with in-frame sequences only. Its versions omit some clonotypes, under half of them owing to an unresolved V gene in the studies checked, with the rest unexplained. The sample table shows under 90,000 clones, and about 90% are seen once. The leading ten clones occupy approximately 0.3% of the sample. The data stem from a study of technical replicates of blood from a handful of donors (dated by TCRdb to 2016 to 2017).

This TCR was sampled from a human donor in good health. Material: T cells isolated from PBMCs. Rearrangement joined TRBV6-5 to TRBJ2-7; the junction holds 13 bases that match TRBD2. The CDR3 is CASSSSRGLAGPVEDF. The DNA reads TGTGCCAGCAGTTCCTCCCGGGGACTAGCGGGACCTGTTGAGGACTTC.